One TCR beta chain is described in this entry. Its antigen is not identified. The source of the sample is a study of monozygotic twins with inflammatory bowel disease. General study findings and limits: Those with IBD had lower TCRbeta diversity (inverse Simpson) than their healthy co-twins did. No repertoire similarity difference was seen between concordant and discordant twins; power was possibly limited.

CDR1 and CDR2 (germline): GTSNPN, SVGIG (reference sequence). The CDR3 extends over 13 amino acids. Reanalyzing the 5' RACE reads, TCRdb keeps one entry per CDR3 protein, without DNA. The sample has roughly 160,000 distinct CDR3 sequences; the top ten hold around 2.4%. The sample comprised blood. The chain combines TRBV30 with TRBJ2-7; no DNA is available, so the TRBD1 call from TCRdb remains unchecked. This clonotype originated in a human donor with ulcerative colitis or Crohn's disease, or a healthy co-twin of an affected twin (not recorded which). CDR3 loop: CAWSVARGYEQYF.